The rows below give T cell receptor beta chains drawn from one sample of a study of cytomegalovirus exposure and HLA in healthy donors. Clones were sequenced by immunoSEQ multiplex PCR, and TCRdb holds only the in-frame ones, with some missing. The repertoire holds roughly 100,000 clones, with over 9% as singletons. The sequenced sample was PBMCs. The receptor set was obtained from a man in his forties in good health and CMV-seropositive. Both conserved end residues are part of each CDR3. D genes are given only for firm matches. Clone sizes are given selectively: once, few, many, or a class where the clone is expanded.

CDR3aa,CDR3nt,j_gene,d_gene,v_gene,abundance
CAWSPAGGTGELFF,TGTGCCTGGAGTCCGGCGGGAGGGACCGGGGAGCTGTTTTTT,TRBJ2-2,TRBD2,TRBV30,-
CASSFRGTYEQYF,TGTGCCAGCAGCTTTCGGGGGACCTACGAGCAGTACTTC,TRBJ2-7,-,TRBV5-8,-
CASSPPEGTYGYTF,TGTGCCAGCTCACCACCCGAGGGCACCTATGGCTACACCTTC,TRBJ1-2,-,TRBV18,-
CASSLGILAGSSHEQFF,TGTGCCAGCAGCTTAGGGATACTAGCGGGATCATCCCATGAGCAGTTCTTC,TRBJ2-1,TRBD2,TRBV7-2,-
CASSFLHQGEGDTQYF,TGTGCCAGCAGCTTCCTCCATCAGGGGGAAGGAGATACGCAGTATTTT,TRBJ2-3,TRBD1,TRBV7-9,-
CASSQWSGVNTDTQYF,TGCGCCAGCAGCCAATGGAGCGGGGTAAACACAGATACGCAGTATTTT,TRBJ2-3,TRBD2,TRBV4-1,-
CASSPTSGGFTDTQYF,TGTGCCAGCAGCCCGACTAGCGGGGGTTTCACAGATACGCAGTATTTT,TRBJ2-3,TRBD2,TRBV7-2,-
CASSFRQDQETQYF,TGTGCCAGCAGCTTTCGACAGGACCAAGAGACCCAGTACTTC,TRBJ2-5,-,TRBV5-6,-
CASSTDRNTGELFF,TGTGCCAGCAGCACGGACAGAAACACCGGGGAGCTGTTTTTT,TRBJ2-2,-,TRBV7-3,few
CASSLGGGGRQETQYF,TGCGCCAGCAGCTTGGGTGGCGGGGGGAGACAAGAGACCCAGTACTTC,TRBJ2-5,TRBD2,TRBV5-1,-
CASSRGEGQALLEQYF,TGCGCCAGCAGCCGCGGAGAGGGACAGGCCCTACTCGAGCAGTACTTC,TRBJ2-7,TRBD1,TRBV5-1,-
CASVRRNEQFF,TGTGCCAGCGTTCGCCGGAATGAGCAGTTCTTC,TRBJ2-1,-,TRBV11-3,-
CASSLLSDGGNQPQHF,TGTGCCAGCAGCTTATTGAGCGACGGCGGCAATCAGCCCCAGCATTTT,TRBJ1-5,-,TRBV7-8,-
CASSTGTSVYEQYF,TGTGCCAGCAGCACCGGGACTAGCGTTTACGAGCAGTACTTC,TRBJ2-7,TRBD2,TRBV27,few
CASTSGALADTQYF,TGTGCCAGCACTAGCGGGGCCCTCGCAGATACGCAGTATTTT,TRBJ2-3,TRBD2,TRBV6-1,-
CASSFGLLSADTQYF,TGTGCCAGCAGCTTCGGCCTTCTTAGCGCAGATACGCAGTATTTT,TRBJ2-3,-,TRBV7-9,-
CASSLDSLPGELFF,TGTGCCAGCAGCTTGGACAGTCTGCCCGGGGAGCTGTTTTTT,TRBJ2-2,-,TRBV7-2,-
CASSARQSTDTQYF,TGTGCCAGCAGTGCCAGACAGAGCACAGATACGCAGTATTTT,TRBJ2-3,-,TRBV2,-
CASSVDQGRAGELFF,TGTGCCAGCAGCGTAGATCAGGGGAGGGCCGGGGAGCTGTTTTTT,TRBJ2-2,-,TRBV9,-
CAISATSSRTSEQYF,TGTGCCATCAGTGCGACTAGCTCAAGGACGTCCGAGCAGTACTTC,TRBJ2-7,TRBD2,TRBV10-3,few
CASSVGLAGDTQYF,TGTGCCAGCAGCGTAGGACTAGCGGGAGATACGCAGTATTTT,TRBJ2-3,TRBD2,TRBV9,-
CASSEGAVNGNTIYF,TGCGCCAGCAGCGAAGGGGCTGTAAATGGAAACACCATATATTTT,TRBJ1-3,-,TRBV5-1,few
CASSLDGSTGELFF,TGCGCCAGCAGCTTGGACGGGTCCACCGGGGAGCTGTTTTTT,TRBJ2-2,-,TRBV5-1,few
CASSLYGQGGEKLFF,TGCGCCAGCAGCTTGTACGGACAGGGTGGTGAAAAACTGTTTTTT,TRBJ1-4,TRBD1,TRBV5-1,-
CASSFDRGPSKAFF,TGTGCCAGCAGCTTTGACAGGGGGCCCTCGAAAGCTTTCTTT,TRBJ1-1,TRBD1,TRBV5-8,-
CASRWTSGTDTQYF,TGCGCCAGCAGATGGACTAGCGGCACAGATACGCAGTATTTT,TRBJ2-3,TRBD2,TRBV5-1,-
CASSPVASVSSYNEQFF,TGTGCCAGCAGCCCCGTGGCTAGCGTTAGCTCCTACAATGAGCAGTTCTTC,TRBJ2-1,-,TRBV5-5,-
CASSQTSGTYNEQFF,TGTGCCAGCAGCCAGACTAGCGGGACATACAATGAGCAGTTCTTC,TRBJ2-1,TRBD2,TRBV5-8,-
CASSLYGGENTQYF,TGTGCCAGCAGCCTGTACGGGGGAGAGAATACGCAGTATTTT,TRBJ2-3,-,TRBV5-6,few
CASSSRKDRDNEQFF,TGTGCCAGCAGTTCGCGCAAGGACAGGGACAATGAGCAGTTCTTC,TRBJ2-1,TRBD1,TRBV28,few
CASSQAGRSSYEQYF,TGTGCCAGCAGCCAAGCGGGCCGAAGCTCCTACGAGCAGTACTTC,TRBJ2-7,-,TRBV2,few
CASRPRGSLNSYEQYF,TGTGCCAGCAGGCCCAGGGGCTCCCTCAACTCCTACGAGCAGTACTTC,TRBJ2-7,-,TRBV27,-
CASSGPGPREGTEAFF,TGTGCCAGCAGTGGACCGGGACCCAGGGAGGGGACTGAAGCTTTCTTT,TRBJ1-1,-,TRBV2,few
CASSLVGDRVESYEQYF,TGTGCCAGCAGCTTGGTGGGGGACAGGGTTGAATCCTACGAGCAGTACTTC,TRBJ2-7,TRBD1,TRBV5-6,-
CASSPRRGGANTIYF,TGTGCCAGCAGTCCGCGTAGGGGGGGTGCAAACACCATATATTTT,TRBJ1-3,-,TRBV6-1,-
CASRTDRNEKLFF,TGTGCCAGCAGAACAGACAGGAATGAAAAACTGTTTTTT,TRBJ1-4,-,TRBV9,few
CSVLAVAKNIQYF,TGCAGCGTGCTGGCAGTAGCCAAAAACATTCAGTACTTC,TRBJ2-4,-,TRBV29-1,-
CASSSGQGFTETFF,TGTGCCAGCAGCTCGGGACAGGGCTTCACTGAAACTTTCTTT,TRBJ1-1,TRBD1,TRBV6-5,-
CASSFWAHRTKDYNEQFF,TGTGCCAGCAGTTTTTGGGCCCACAGGACAAAAGACTACAATGAGCAGTTCTTC,TRBJ2-1,-,TRBV28,few
CSVAAGAYEQYF,TGCAGCGTTGCTGCGGGAGCCTACGAGCAGTACTTC,TRBJ2-7,TRBD2,TRBV29-1,few
CASSSPTPLFNQPQHF,TGCGCCAGCAGCAGTCCAACACCACTATTCAATCAGCCCCAGCATTTT,TRBJ1-5,-,TRBV5-1,-
CASGPRAGIYEQYF,TGCGCCAGCGGCCCCAGGGCAGGGATCTACGAGCAGTACTTC,TRBJ2-7,-,TRBV5-1,-
CASSGAGLQHEKLFF,TGTGCCAGCAGTGGGGCAGGTCTGCAACATGAAAAACTGTTTTTT,TRBJ1-4,-,TRBV27,few
CASRWDSSNQPQHF,TGTGCCAGCAGATGGGACAGTAGCAATCAGCCCCAGCATTTT,TRBJ1-5,TRBD1,TRBV6-6,many
CASSLGAGQNTEAFF,TGTGCCAGCAGCTTAGGAGCGGGACAGAACACTGAAGCTTTCTTT,TRBJ1-1,-,TRBV7-2,-
CASSMRQDTGELFF,TGTGCCAGTAGTATGAGGCAAGACACCGGGGAGCTGTTTTTT,TRBJ2-2,-,TRBV19,-
CASSLGVAGGDEQFF,TGTGCCAGCAGCTTAGGAGTAGCGGGAGGGGATGAGCAGTTCTTC,TRBJ2-1,TRBD2,TRBV13,few
CASSLAGGKGETQYF,TGCGCCAGCAGCTTGGCCGGGGGGAAGGGGGAGACCCAGTACTTC,TRBJ2-5,TRBD2,TRBV5-1,-
CASSQDRQGNQPQHF,TGCGCCAGCAGCCAAGATAGGCAGGGTAATCAGCCCCAGCATTTT,TRBJ1-5,-,TRBV4-3,-
CATPGRQGPNTGELFF,TGTGCCACCCCTGGGAGACAGGGACCCAACACCGGGGAGCTGTTTTTT,TRBJ2-2,TRBD1,TRBV7-9,few
CAWKGGTGANTGELFF,TGTGCCTGGAAAGGGGGGACAGGAGCGAACACCGGGGAGCTGTTTTTT,TRBJ2-2,TRBD1,TRBV30,-
CASSDSTSGRGGTDTQYF,TGTGCCAGCAGTGACTCGACTAGCGGGAGGGGAGGTACAGATACGCAGTATTTT,TRBJ2-3,TRBD2,TRBV6-4,few
CASSGTGTSSYNEQFF,TGCGCCAGCAGCGGGACAGGGACTAGCTCCTACAATGAGCAGTTCTTC,TRBJ2-1,-,TRBV4-1,-
CASSLSPSGNSYNEQFF,TGTGCCAGCAGTTTATCGCCTAGCGGGAACTCCTACAATGAGCAGTTCTTC,TRBJ2-1,TRBD2,TRBV27,-
CAVGWYGYTF,TGTGCCGTCGGGTGGTATGGCTACACCTTC,TRBJ1-2,-,TRBV2,-
CASTQGGQGWTQYF,TGTGCCAGCACTCAGGGGGGACAGGGTTGGACCCAGTACTTC,TRBJ2-5,TRBD1,TRBV7-2,-
CAHKKAGATSSYEQYF,TGCGCCCACAAGAAGGCAGGGGCTACCAGCTCCTACGAGCAGTACTTC,TRBJ2-7,-,TRBV23-1,-